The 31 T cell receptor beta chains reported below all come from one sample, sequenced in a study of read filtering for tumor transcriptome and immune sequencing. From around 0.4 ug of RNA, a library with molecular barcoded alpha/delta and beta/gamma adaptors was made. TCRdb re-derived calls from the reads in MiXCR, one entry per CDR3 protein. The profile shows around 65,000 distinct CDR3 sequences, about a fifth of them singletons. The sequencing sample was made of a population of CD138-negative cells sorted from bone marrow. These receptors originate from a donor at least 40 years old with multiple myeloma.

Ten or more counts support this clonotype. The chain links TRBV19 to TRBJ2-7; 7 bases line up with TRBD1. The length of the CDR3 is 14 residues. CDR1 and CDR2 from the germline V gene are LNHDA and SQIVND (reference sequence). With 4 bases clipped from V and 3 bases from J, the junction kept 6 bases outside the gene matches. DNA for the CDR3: TGTGCCAGTAGTACCGGACAGGCTGACTACGAGCAGTACTTC. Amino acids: CASSTGQADYEQYF.

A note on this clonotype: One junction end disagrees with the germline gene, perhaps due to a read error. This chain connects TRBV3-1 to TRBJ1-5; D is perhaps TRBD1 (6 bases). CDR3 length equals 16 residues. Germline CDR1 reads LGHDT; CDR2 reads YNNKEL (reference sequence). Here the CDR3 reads CASKGGGYHSTQPQHF. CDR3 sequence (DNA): TGTGCCAGCAAGGGGGGGGGATACCATAGCACTCAGCCCCAGCATTTT.

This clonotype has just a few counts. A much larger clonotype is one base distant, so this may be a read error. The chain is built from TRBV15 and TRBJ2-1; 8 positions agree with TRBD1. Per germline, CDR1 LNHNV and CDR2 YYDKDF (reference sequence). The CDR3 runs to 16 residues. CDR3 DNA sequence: TGTGCCACCAGCAGAGATAGGCAGGGGGCTACGGATGAGCAGCTCTTC. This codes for CATSRDRQGATDEQLF.

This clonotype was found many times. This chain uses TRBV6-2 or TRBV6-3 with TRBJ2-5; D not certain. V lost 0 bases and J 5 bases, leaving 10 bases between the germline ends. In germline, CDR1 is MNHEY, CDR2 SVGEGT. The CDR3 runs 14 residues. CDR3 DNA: TGTGCCAGCAGTTACTCTCCGACCGGGGAGACCCAGTACTTC. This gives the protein CASSYSPTGETQYF.

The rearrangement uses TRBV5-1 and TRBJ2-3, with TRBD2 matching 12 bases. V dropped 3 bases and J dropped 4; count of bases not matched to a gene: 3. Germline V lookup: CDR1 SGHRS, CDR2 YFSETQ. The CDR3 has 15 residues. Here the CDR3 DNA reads TGCGCCAGCAGCTCCCTAGCGGGGGGGCCAGATACGCAGTATTTT. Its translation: CASSSLAGGPDTQYF.

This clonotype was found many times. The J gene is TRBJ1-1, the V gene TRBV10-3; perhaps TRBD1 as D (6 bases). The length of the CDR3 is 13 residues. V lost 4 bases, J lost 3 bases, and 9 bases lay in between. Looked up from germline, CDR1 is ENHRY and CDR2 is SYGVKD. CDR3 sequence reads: CAISVRGDTEAFF. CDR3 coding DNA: TGTGCCATCAGTGTTAGGGGGGACACTGAAGCTTTCTTT.

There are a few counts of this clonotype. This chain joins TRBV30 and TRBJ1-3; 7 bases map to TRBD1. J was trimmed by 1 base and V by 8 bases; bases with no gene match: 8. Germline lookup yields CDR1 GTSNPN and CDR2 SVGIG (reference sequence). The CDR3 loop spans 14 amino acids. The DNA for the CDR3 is TGTGCCGGCCCCCAGGGGGGATCTGGAAACACCATATATTTT. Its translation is CAGPQGGSGNTIYF. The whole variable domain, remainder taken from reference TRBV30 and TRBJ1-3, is SQTIHQWPATLVQPVGSPLSLECTVEGTSNPNLYWYRQAAGRGLQLLFYSVGIGQISSEVPQNLSASRPQDRQFILSSKKLLLSDSGFYLCAGPQGGSGNTIYFGEGSWLTVV.

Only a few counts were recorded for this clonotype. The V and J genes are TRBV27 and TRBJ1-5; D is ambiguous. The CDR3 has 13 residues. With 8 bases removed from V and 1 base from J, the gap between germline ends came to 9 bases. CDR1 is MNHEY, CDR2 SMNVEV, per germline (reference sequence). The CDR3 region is CASARKSNQPQHF. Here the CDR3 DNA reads TGTGCCAGCGCTAGGAAAAGCAATCAGCCCCAGCATTTT.

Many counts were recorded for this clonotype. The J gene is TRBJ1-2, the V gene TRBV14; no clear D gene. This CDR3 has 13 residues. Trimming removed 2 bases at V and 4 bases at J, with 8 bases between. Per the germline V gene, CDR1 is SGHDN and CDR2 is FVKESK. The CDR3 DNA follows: TGTGCCAGCAGCCAACGGCAGAGCTATGGCTACACCTTC. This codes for CASSQRQSYGYTF.

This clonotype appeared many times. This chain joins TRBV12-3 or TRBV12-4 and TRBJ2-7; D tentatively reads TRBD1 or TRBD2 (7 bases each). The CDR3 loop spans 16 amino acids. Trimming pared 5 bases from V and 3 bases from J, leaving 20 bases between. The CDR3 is CASSPTRQGGDYEQYF. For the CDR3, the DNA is TGTGCCAGCAGTCCCACTCGCCAGGGGGGGGACTACGAGCAGTACTTC.

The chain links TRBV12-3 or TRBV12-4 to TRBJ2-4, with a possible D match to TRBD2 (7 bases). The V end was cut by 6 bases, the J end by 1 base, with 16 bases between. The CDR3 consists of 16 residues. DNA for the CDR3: TGTGCCAGCAGCAGCCCGGGGGGCTTTGCCAAAAACATTCAGTACTTC. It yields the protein CASSSPGGFAKNIQYF.

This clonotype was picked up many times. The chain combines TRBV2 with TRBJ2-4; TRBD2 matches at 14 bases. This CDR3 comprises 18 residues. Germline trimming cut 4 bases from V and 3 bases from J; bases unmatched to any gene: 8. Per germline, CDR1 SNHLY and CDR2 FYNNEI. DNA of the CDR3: TGTGCCAGCAGTGTGACTAGCGGGGGGGCCCTCGGCAAAAACATTCAGTACTTC. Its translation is CASSVTSGGALGKNIQYF.

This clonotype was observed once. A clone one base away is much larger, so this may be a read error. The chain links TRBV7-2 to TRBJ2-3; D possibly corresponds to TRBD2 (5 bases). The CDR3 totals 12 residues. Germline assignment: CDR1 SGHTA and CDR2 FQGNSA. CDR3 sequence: CACSLARDTQYF. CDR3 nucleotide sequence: TGTGCCTGCAGCTTAGCGCGGGATACGCAGTATTTT.

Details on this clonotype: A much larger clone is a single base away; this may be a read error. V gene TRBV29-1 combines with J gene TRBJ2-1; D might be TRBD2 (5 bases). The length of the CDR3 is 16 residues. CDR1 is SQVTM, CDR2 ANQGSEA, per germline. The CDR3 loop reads CSAEEGGRSSYNEQFF. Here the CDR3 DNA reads TGCAGCGCTGAAGAGGGTGGCAGGAGCTCCTACAATGAGCAGTTCTTC.

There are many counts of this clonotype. The CDR3 DNA reads as TGCAGCGTTGCCCAGGACTACGAGCAGTACTTC. Translating gives CSVAQDYEQYF. The chain has TRBV29-1 and TRBJ2-7; D unresolved. Germline V CDR1 and CDR2: SQVTM, ANQGSEA. The CDR3 spans 11 residues. V was clipped by 4 bases and J by 3 bases, with 7 bases between them.

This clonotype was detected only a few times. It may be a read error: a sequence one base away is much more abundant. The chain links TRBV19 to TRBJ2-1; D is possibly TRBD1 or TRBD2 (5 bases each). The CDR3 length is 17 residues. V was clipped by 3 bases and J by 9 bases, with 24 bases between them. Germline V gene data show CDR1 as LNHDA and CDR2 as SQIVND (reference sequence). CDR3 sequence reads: CASSISGGVRPLAEQFF. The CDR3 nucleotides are TGTGCCAGTAGTATTTCTGGGGGAGTCAGACCCCTTGCTGAGCAGTTCTTC.

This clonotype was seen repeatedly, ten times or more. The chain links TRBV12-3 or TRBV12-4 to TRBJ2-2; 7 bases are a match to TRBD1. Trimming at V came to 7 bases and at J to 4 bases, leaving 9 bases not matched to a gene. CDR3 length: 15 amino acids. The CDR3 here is CASNKGAGGTGELFF. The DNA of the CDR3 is TGTGCCAGCAATAAGGGGGCGGGCGGCACCGGGGAGCTGTTTTTT.

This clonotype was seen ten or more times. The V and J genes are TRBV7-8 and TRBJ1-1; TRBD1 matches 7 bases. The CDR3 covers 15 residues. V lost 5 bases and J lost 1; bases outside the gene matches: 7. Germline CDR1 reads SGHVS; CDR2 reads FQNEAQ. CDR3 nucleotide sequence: TGTGCCAGCAGCCCACGGACAGGATCGAACACTGAAGCTTTCTTT. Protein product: CASSPRTGSNTEAFF.

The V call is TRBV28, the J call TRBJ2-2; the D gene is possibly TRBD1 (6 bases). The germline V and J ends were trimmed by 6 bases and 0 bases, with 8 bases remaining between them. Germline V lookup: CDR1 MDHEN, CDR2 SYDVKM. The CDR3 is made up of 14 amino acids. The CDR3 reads CASSRTANTGELFF. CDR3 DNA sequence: TGTGCCAGCAGCAGGACAGCGAACACCGGGGAGCTGTTTTTT.

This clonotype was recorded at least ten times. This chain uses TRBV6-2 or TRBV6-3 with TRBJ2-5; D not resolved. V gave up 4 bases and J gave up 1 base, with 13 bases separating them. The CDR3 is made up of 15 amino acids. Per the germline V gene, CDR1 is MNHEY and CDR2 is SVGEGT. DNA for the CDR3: TGTGCCAGCAGTTCGAACACCGGGCTCCAAGAGACCCAGTACTTC. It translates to CASSSNTGLQETQYF.

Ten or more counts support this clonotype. The DNA for the CDR3 is TGCGCCAGCAGCCAGGACCCTCGGGGGACAGATAATTCACCCCTCCACTTT. Amino acid sequence: CASSQDPRGTDNSPLHF. The genes are TRBV4-1 and TRBJ1-6, with 7 bases identical to TRBD1. The junction had 10 bases not matched to a gene; V was cut back by 3 bases and J by 5 bases. The CDR3 sequence is 17 residues long. Germline loops: CDR1 MGHRA, CDR2 YSYEKL.

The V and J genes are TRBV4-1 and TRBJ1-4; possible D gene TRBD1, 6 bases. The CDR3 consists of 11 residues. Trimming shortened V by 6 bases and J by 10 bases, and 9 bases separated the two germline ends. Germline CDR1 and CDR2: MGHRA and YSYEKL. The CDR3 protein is CASRGGGKLFF. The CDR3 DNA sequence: TGCGCCAGCAGGGGAGGGGGAAAACTGTTTTTT.

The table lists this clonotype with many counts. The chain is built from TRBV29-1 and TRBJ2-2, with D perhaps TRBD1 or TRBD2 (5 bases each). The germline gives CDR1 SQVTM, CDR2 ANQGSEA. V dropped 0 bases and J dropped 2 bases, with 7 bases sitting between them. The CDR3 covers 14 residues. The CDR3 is CSVEDRDNTGELFF. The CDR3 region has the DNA TGCAGCGTTGAAGATAGGGACAACACCGGGGAGCTGTTTTTT.

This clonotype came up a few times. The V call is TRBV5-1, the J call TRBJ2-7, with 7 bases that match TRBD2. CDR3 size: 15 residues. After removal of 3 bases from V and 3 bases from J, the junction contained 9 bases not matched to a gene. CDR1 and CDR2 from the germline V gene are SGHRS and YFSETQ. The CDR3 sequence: CASSSGGTIIYEQYF. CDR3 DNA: TGCGCCAGCAGCTCGGGGGGTACTATTATCTACGAGCAGTACTTC. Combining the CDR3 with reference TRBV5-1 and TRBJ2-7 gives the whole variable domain KAGVTQTPRYLIKTRGQQVTLSCSPISGHRSVSWYQQTPGQGLQFLFEYFSETQRNKGNFPGRFSGRQFSNSRSEMNVSTLELGDSALYLCASSSGGTIIYEQYFGPGTRLTVT.

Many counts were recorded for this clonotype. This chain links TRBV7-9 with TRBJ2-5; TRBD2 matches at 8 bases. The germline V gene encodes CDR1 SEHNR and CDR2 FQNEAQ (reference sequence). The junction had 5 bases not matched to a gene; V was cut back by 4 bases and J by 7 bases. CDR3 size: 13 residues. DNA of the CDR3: TGTGCCAGCAGCTCCACTAGCGGTTCGACCCAGTACTTC. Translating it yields CASSSTSGSTQYF. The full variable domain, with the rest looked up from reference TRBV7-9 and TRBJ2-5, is DTGVSQNPRHKITKRGQNVTFRCDPISEHNRLYWYRQTLGQGPEFLTYFQNEAQLEKSRLLSDRFSAERPKGSFSTLEIQRTEQGDSAMYLCASSSTSGSTQYFGPGTRLLVL.

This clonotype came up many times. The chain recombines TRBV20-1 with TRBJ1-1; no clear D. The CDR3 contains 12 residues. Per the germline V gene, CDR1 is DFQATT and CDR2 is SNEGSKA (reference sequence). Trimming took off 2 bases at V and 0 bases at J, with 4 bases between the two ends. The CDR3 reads CSARIVNTEAFF. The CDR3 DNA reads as TGCAGTGCTAGAATAGTGAACACTGAAGCTTTCTTT.

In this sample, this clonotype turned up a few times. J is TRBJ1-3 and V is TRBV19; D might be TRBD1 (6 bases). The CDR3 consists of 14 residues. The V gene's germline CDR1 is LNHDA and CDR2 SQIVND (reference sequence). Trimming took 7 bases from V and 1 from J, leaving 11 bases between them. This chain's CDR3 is CASNRASSGNTIYF. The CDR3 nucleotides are TGTGCCAGTAACAGGGCCTCATCTGGAAACACCATATATTTT.

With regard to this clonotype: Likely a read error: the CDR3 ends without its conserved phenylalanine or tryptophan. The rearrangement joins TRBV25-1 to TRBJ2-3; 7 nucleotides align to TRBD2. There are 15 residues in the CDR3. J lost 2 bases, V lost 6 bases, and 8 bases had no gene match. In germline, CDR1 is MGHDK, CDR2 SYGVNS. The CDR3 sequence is CASSEAGRTTDTQYL. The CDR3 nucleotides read TGTGCCAGCAGCGAAGCGGGACGGACCACAGATACGCAGTATCTT.

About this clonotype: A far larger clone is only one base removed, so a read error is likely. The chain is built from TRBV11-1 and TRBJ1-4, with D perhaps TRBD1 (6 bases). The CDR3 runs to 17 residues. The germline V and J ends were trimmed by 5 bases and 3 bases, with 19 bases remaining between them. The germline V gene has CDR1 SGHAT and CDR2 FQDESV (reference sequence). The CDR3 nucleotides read TGTGCCAGCAGCCTCACAGGGCAGCTGTTGTCTAATGAAAAACTGTTTTTT. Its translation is CASSLTGQLLSNEKLFF.

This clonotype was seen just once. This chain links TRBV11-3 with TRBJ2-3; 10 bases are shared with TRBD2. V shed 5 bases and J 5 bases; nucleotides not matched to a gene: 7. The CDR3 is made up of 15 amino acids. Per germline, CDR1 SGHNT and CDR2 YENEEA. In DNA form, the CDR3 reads TGTGCCAGCAGCCAAAGCGGGGGGGCGGGAGATACGCAGTATTTT. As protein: CASSQSGGAGDTQYF.

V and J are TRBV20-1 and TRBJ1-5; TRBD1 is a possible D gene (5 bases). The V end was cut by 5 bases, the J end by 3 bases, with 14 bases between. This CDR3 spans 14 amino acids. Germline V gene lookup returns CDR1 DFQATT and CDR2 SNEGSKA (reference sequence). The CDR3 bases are TGCAGTGCTCCTGCCCGGGGGAACAATCAGCCCCAGCATTTT. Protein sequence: CSAPARGNNQPQHF.